This TCR beta chain was captured in a study of graft-versus-host responses after intestinal transplantation (dated by TCRdb to the early 2020s). About the study as a whole: Recipients received multivisceral, liver-intestinal, or isolated intestinal transplants. Anti-thymocyte globulin induction was given to all recipients, followed by maintenance tacrolimus and steroids for approximately three years. Graft-versus-host and host-versus-graft alloreactive T cell clones were tracked in the graft, circulation and bone marrow after intestinal transplantation using bulk TCR-beta CDR3 sequencing. Alloreactive clones were identified by sequencing pre-transplant mixed lymphocyte reaction products and comparing these products with unstimulated pre-transplant donor and recipient T cells. The cohort enrolled 20 to 30 intestinal transplant recipients, one of whom was a retransplant, and a few patients without pretransplant specimens were excluded. Donor T cell macrochimerism was defined as a peak of at least 4% donor T cells among recipient peripheral blood mononuclear cells. Rather than going through the commercial service, samples from three later patients were sequenced in-house on an Illumina MiSeq and processed with MiXCR.

Turning to this clone: No cognate antigen has been identified for it. Base qualities are missing; no much larger clone stands one base away.

Blood samples were collected up to 4 times in the first month after transplant and then at least monthly when available. The trim is 2 bases for V and 2 bases for J, with a gap of 10 bases between the germline ends. CDR1 and CDR2, looked up from the germline V gene, are SGHNT and YENEEA. Inclusive of the bounding cysteine and phenylalanine, the CDR3 is 15 residues long. The retained sequence is limited to the CDR3, 45 bases, with the frame set at the first base. Overall results and qualifications from the work: In the allografts of patients with donor T cell macrochimerism, GvH to HvG T cell clonal ratios were high. Peak levels of circulating GvH clones were associated with declines in HvG clones early after transplant. GvH clones were detected in recipient bone marrow, and some appeared earlier in ileal mucosa or blood, consistent with an intestinal mucosal origin. Conclusions were limited by the relatively low number and heterogeneity of intestinal transplant patients.

The library was obtained by the immunoSEQ multiplex PCR assay. For most patients, high-throughput TCR-beta CDR3 sequencing of genomic DNA was performed by Adaptive Biotechnologies. As for the authors' bioinformatics: Adaptive's ImmunoSEQ software was the source of the TCR sequencing data for 15 to 20 patients, while a few other patients were processed with MiXCR and VDJtools. CDR3 nucleotide sequences shared between donor and recipient were removed because their origin could not be assigned. To be classed as alloreactive, a clone needed at least 2-fold expansion over unstimulated cells and a minimum CFSE-low frequency of 0.002% (template counts) or 0.001% (read counts). Clones detected in sequenced pre-transplant spleen, lymph node, or MLR CFSE-low populations of the donor or recipient were defined as mappable. The cumulative frequency of alloreactive clones was calculated as a percentage of all sequences, weighted by copy number. TCRdb limited this immuneACCESS table to in-frame rearrangements with V and J called. A share of clones is missing; checked studies link under half to unresolved V genes, and the rest is unexplained. That table supplies the V and J calls and clone size; D and trimming were determined from the DNA. This sample comprises 15,000 to 20,000 clones, about 80% of them detected only once. 1.5% to 2% of the sample rests with the top ten.

Sequenced material: PBMCs, taken 14 days after transplant. This TCR was recovered from a human patient who received an intestinal transplant, so some T cells may come from the graft donor. In this chain, TRBV11-3 is recombined with TRBJ1-3; the D gene is unclear. The DNA sequence reads TGTGCCAGCAGCTTATACCGGGAGGCTGGAAACACCATATATTTT. It encodes CASSLYREAGNTIYF.